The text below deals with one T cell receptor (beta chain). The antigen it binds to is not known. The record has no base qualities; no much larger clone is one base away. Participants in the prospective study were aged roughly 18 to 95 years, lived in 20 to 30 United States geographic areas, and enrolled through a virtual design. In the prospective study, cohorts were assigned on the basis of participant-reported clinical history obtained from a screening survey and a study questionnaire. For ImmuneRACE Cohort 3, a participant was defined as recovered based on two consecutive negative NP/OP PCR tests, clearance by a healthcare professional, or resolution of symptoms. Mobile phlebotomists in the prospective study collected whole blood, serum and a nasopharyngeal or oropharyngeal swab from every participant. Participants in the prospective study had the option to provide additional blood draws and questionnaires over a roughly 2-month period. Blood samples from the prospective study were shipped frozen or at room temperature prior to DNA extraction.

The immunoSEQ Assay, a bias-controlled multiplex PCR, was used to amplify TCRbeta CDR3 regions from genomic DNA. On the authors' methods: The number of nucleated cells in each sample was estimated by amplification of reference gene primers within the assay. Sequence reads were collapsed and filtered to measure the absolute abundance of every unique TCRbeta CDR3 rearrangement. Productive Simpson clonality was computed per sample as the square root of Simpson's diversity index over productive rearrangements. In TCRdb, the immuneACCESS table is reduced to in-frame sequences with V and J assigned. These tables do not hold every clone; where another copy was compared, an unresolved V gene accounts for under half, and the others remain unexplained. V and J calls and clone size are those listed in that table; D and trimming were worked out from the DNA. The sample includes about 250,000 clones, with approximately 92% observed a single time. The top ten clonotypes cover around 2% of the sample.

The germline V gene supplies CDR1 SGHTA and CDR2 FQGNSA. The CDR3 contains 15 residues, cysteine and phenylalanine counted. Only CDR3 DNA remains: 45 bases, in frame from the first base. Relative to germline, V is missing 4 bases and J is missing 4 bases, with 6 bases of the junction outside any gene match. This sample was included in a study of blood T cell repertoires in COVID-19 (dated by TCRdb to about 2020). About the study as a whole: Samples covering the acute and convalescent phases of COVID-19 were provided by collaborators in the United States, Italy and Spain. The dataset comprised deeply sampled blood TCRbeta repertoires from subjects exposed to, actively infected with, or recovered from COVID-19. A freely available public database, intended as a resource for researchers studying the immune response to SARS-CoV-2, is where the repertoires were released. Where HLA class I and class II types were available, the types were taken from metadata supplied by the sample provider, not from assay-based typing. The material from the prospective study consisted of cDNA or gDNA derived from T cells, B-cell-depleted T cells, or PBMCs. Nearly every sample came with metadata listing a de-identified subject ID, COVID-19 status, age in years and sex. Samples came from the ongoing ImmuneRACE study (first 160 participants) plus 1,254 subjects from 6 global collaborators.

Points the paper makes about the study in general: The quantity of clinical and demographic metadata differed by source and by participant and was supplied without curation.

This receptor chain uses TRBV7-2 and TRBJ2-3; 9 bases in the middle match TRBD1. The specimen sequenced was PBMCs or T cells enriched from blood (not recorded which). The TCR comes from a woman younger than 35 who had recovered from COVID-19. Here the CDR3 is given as CASSYRGRGPDTQYF. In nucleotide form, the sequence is TGTGCCAGCAGCTACAGGGGGCGCGGTCCAGATACGCAGTATTTT.